This T cell receptor beta chain was identified during a study of CD8+ T cells in alopecia areata. As for the study in general: A regimen of oral tofacitinib, 5 to 10 mg twice daily, was given to treated patients. Severity was scored as percentage of affected scalp area in treated patients.

Treatment noted: oral pan-JAK inhibitor, 5-10 mg twice daily. This clone was detected only a few times. No antigen is known for it. Study-level points and caveats: Having just one nonresponder leaves the connection between baseline CD8+ expansion and response unresolved. Sequenced scalp T cells also include alphabeta T cells resident in normal skin.

After isolation, RNA underwent reverse transcription to generate cDNA as the sequencing template. This table comes from immunoSEQ multiplex PCR, and its TCRdb copy is limited to in-frame clones, with some not included. The data contain under 350,000 clones, over 45% of them singletons. The starting material was CD4+ T cells sorted from blood, obtained at week 24, from a patient treated with tofacitinib. The TCR was taken from a human donor with alopecia areata.

The CDR3 here is CASSPKLDTQYF. Here the CDR3 DNA reads TGTGCCAGCTCACCAAAATTAGATACGCAGTATTTT. The J gene is TRBJ2-3, the V gene TRBV18; D not certain. V was clipped by 2 bases and J by 5 bases, with 5 bases between them. The CDR3 has 12 amino acids. Germline V gives CDR1 KGHSH, CDR2 LQKENI.